These T cell receptor beta chains were read from a single sample in a study of T-cell memory formation after mild COVID-19. TCRdb independently ran MiXCR on the 5' RACE reads; one entry per CDR3 protein. Of about 450,000 distinct CDR3 sequences listed, around 22% are singletons. Material: PBMCs or a T cell subset sorted from them (not recorded which). The origin of the receptors is an adult woman who had mild COVID-19 (a few samples of this study predate the infection). Cell type and time point are not known. CDR3s include the opening cysteine and the closing phenylalanine or tryptophan. The order of the fields is J gene, V gene, D gene, clone size, CDR3 DNA, CDR3 protein. D genes are given only for firm matches. The size field is filled for only some rows; it gives once, few, many or a size class.

J gene: TRBJ2-7
V gene: TRBV7-6
D gene: .
clone size: few
CDR3 DNA: TGTGCCAGCAGCGCGGAACAGGAGTCCTACGAGCAGTACTTC
CDR3 protein: CASSAEQESYEQYF

J gene: TRBJ2-5
V gene: TRBV18
D gene: TRBD2
clone size: few
CDR3 DNA: TGTGCCAGCTCACCACCTTTTGCTAGCGGGAGTTGGGAGACCCAGTACTTC
CDR3 protein: CASSPPFASGSWETQYF

J gene: TRBJ2-7
V gene: TRBV20-1
D gene: .
clone size: few
CDR3 DNA: TGCAGTGCTAGTAGAGGGGACCCCTACGGGGACGAGCAGTACTTC
CDR3 protein: CSASRGDPYGDEQYF

J gene: TRBJ1-5
V gene: TRBV6-6
D gene: TRBD1
clone size: .
CDR3 DNA: TGTGCCAGCAGTTCTGACAGGGTAGCACTTAATCAGCCCCAGCATTTT
CDR3 protein: CASSSDRVALNQPQHF

J gene: TRBJ2-3
V gene: TRBV5-5
D gene: .
clone size: .
CDR3 DNA: TGTGCCAGCAGCTTCCCCCAAAGTACTGCAGATACGCAGTATTTT
CDR3 protein: CASSFPQSTADTQYF

J gene: TRBJ1-1
V gene: TRBV7-6
D gene: TRBD1
clone size: .
CDR3 DNA: TGTGCCAGCAGCTCTCGGACAGGGGACACTGAAGCTTTCTTT
CDR3 protein: CASSSRTGDTEAFF

J gene: TRBJ2-1
V gene: TRBV12-3/TRBV12-4
D gene: .
clone size: few
CDR3 DNA: TGTGCCAGCAGTTTCTTGCGGGTAGCTGACAATGAGCAGTTCTTC
CDR3 protein: CASSFLRVADNEQFF

J gene: TRBJ1-2
V gene: TRBV29-1
D gene: TRBD1
clone size: .
CDR3 DNA: TGCAGCGCAGACAGGGGTGGCTACACCTTC
CDR3 protein: CSADRGGYTF

J gene: TRBJ2-7
V gene: TRBV29-1
D gene: .
clone size: few
CDR3 DNA: TGCAGCGTTGAAGTGGAGACAGGCGACCTCTCCTACGAGCAGTACTTC
CDR3 protein: CSVEVETGDLSYEQYF

J gene: TRBJ2-2
V gene: TRBV6-5
D gene: TRBD1
clone size: many
CDR3 DNA: TGTGCCAGCAGCACCGGGACAGGGGCGTCCGGGGAGCTGTTTTTT
CDR3 protein: CASSTGTGASGELFF

J gene: TRBJ1-1
V gene: TRBV25-1
D gene: TRBD1
clone size: few
CDR3 DNA: TGTGCCAGCAGTGATTGGGGACAGGGGGCGTTGAACACTGAAGCTTTCTTT
CDR3 protein: CASSDWGQGALNTEAFF

J gene: TRBJ2-1
V gene: TRBV7-9
D gene: .
clone size: .
CDR3 DNA: TGTGCCAGCAGCTTGGAGTCGGTTCTCGGTGAGCAGTTCTTC
CDR3 protein: CASSLESVLGEQFF

J gene: TRBJ2-1
V gene: TRBV29-1
D gene: TRBD2
clone size: few
CDR3 DNA: TGCAGCGTTACTCGGGGGGGGTCCTACAATGAGCAGTTCTTC
CDR3 protein: CSVTRGGSYNEQFF

J gene: TRBJ2-7
V gene: TRBV7-3
D gene: TRBD1
clone size: .
CDR3 DNA: TGTGCCAGCAGTCCGGGACAGGGGGCCGTCGAGCAGTACTTC
CDR3 protein: CASSPGQGAVEQYF

J gene: TRBJ2-7
V gene: TRBV7-2
D gene: TRBD2
clone size: few
CDR3 DNA: TGTGCCAGCAGCTTAACCAGACTAGCGGGAAGGGAGCAGTACTTC
CDR3 protein: CASSLTRLAGREQYF

J gene: TRBJ2-2
V gene: TRBV14
D gene: TRBD2
clone size: .
CDR3 DNA: TGTGCCAGCAGCTGGACTAGCGGGAGATCCGGGGAGCTGTTTTTT
CDR3 protein: CASSWTSGRSGELFF

J gene: TRBJ1-6
V gene: TRBV5-6
D gene: .
clone size: .
CDR3 DNA: TGTGCCAGCAGCTTGGTCCGCAGTCTGAGGTCACCCCTCCACTTT
CDR3 protein: CASSLVRSLRSPLHF

J gene: TRBJ2-1
V gene: TRBV5-1
D gene: TRBD2
clone size: .
CDR3 DNA: TGCGCCAGCAGCTTGGCAGCGGGGGGAGGGAATGAGCAGTTCTTC
CDR3 protein: CASSLAAGGGNEQFF

J gene: TRBJ2-1
V gene: TRBV7-9
D gene: TRBD2
clone size: few
CDR3 DNA: TGTGCCAGCAGCTTAGAGACTAGCGGAGACAATGAGCAGTTCTTC
CDR3 protein: CASSLETSGDNEQFF

J gene: TRBJ1-1
V gene: TRBV12-3/TRBV12-4
D gene: .
clone size: many
CDR3 DNA: TGTGCCAGCTTAGAGTTCCAGGGTCCCACTGAAGCTTTCTTT
CDR3 protein: CASLEFQGPTEAFF

J gene: TRBJ2-1
V gene: TRBV5-5
D gene: .
clone size: .
CDR3 DNA: TGTGCCAGCAGCTTGTTCGGGCTTAATTCCGAAGGCGATGAGCAGTTCTTC
CDR3 protein: CASSLFGLNSEGDEQFF

J gene: TRBJ1-2
V gene: TRBV7-9
D gene: .
clone size: many
CDR3 DNA: TGTGCCAGCAGCGACCGGACAGTGTGGGGCTACACCTTC
CDR3 protein: CASSDRTVWGYTF

J gene: TRBJ2-7
V gene: TRBV5-5
D gene: TRBD1
clone size: many
CDR3 DNA: TGTGCCAGCAGAGGGACAGGGTCCTACGAGCAGTACTTC
CDR3 protein: CASRGTGSYEQYF

J gene: TRBJ1-6
V gene: TRBV11-2
D gene: .
clone size: .
CDR3 DNA: TGTGCCAGCAGCTTAGAGGCAGGGAATTACTCACCCCTCCACTTT
CDR3 protein: CASSLEAGNYSPLHF

J gene: TRBJ2-7
V gene: TRBV18
D gene: .
clone size: many
CDR3 DNA: TGTGCCAGCTCCCAGGGGACGGTCTACGAGCAGTACTTC
CDR3 protein: CASSQGTVYEQYF

J gene: TRBJ1-1
V gene: TRBV5-6
D gene: .
clone size: .
CDR3 DNA: TGTGCCAGCAGCTTGGGGCTTTACAGGGACACTGAAGCTTTCTTT
CDR3 protein: CASSLGLYRDTEAFF

J gene: TRBJ2-7
V gene: TRBV5-6
D gene: TRBD1
clone size: .
CDR3 DNA: TGTGCCAGCAGCTTGATACAGGGGGAGTCCTACGAGCAGTACTTC
CDR3 protein: CASSLIQGESYEQYF

J gene: TRBJ1-1
V gene: TRBV6-6
D gene: .
clone size: few
CDR3 DNA: TGTGCCAGCATTAGGGAGAGGGAAGCTTTCTTT
CDR3 protein: CASIREREAFF

J gene: TRBJ1-4
V gene: TRBV13
D gene: .
clone size: few
CDR3 DNA: TGTGCCAGCAGCTTAGGTGGGGCCAAGGTTGGAAAACTGTTTTTT
CDR3 protein: CASSLGGAKVGKLFF

J gene: TRBJ1-2
V gene: TRBV7-2
D gene: .
clone size: few
CDR3 DNA: TGTGCCAGCAGCTTTCAGGAGGGGGTCGGCGGCTACACCTTC
CDR3 protein: CASSFQEGVGGYTF

J gene: TRBJ2-1
V gene: TRBV4-2
D gene: TRBD2
clone size: few
CDR3 DNA: TGTGCCAGCAGCTCCCCTAGCGGGAGTATGGGCAATGAGCAGTTCTTC
CDR3 protein: CASSSPSGSMGNEQFF

J gene: TRBJ1-4
V gene: TRBV18
D gene: .
clone size: .
CDR3 DNA: TGTGCCAGCTCGGCCCAGCGCGCAACTAATGAAAAACTGTTTTTT
CDR3 protein: CASSAQRATNEKLFF

J gene: TRBJ1-1
V gene: TRBV5-1
D gene: .
clone size: .
CDR3 DNA: TGCGCCAGCAGCGTCGGGACGGGAGGGATCACTGAAGCTTTCTTT
CDR3 protein: CASSVGTGGITEAFF

J gene: TRBJ2-6
V gene: TRBV12-3/TRBV12-4
D gene: .
clone size: few
CDR3 DNA: TGTGCCAGCCGCATGCCCTCTGGGGCCAACGTCCTGACTTTC
CDR3 protein: CASRMPSGANVLTF

J gene: TRBJ2-4
V gene: TRBV4-3
D gene: .
clone size: few
CDR3 DNA: TGCGCCAGCAGCCAAGCCGCTACATCCGTGCGTAGCCAAAAAGTATCCAAAAACATTCAGTACTTC
CDR3 protein: CASSQAATSVRSQKVSKNIQYF

J gene: TRBJ2-1
V gene: TRBV2
D gene: .
clone size: few
CDR3 DNA: TGTGCCACCTACCGGGTTTACAATGAGCAGTTCTTC
CDR3 protein: CATYRVYNEQFF

J gene: TRBJ2-2
V gene: TRBV7-8
D gene: .
clone size: .
CDR3 DNA: TGTGCCAGCAGCTTAGAGGTCCGGGTCACCGGGGAGCTGTTTTTT
CDR3 protein: CASSLEVRVTGELFF

J gene: TRBJ2-5
V gene: TRBV5-1
D gene: .
clone size: few
CDR3 DNA: TGCGCCAGCAGCTTGGTTGGAGTTCAAGAGACCCAGTACTTC
CDR3 protein: CASSLVGVQETQYF

J gene: TRBJ2-5
V gene: TRBV5-1
D gene: TRBD1
clone size: few
CDR3 DNA: TGCGCCAGCAGCTTAGTGGGACAGGCAAAGGAGACCCAGTACTTC
CDR3 protein: CASSLVGQAKETQYF

J gene: TRBJ2-7
V gene: TRBV12-3/TRBV12-4
D gene: .
clone size: .
CDR3 DNA: TGTGCCAGCAGCAACTATCGGACGGAGGAGTCCTACGAGCAGTACTTC
CDR3 protein: CASSNYRTEESYEQYF

J gene: TRBJ2-7
V gene: TRBV19
D gene: .
clone size: few
CDR3 DNA: TGTGCCAGTAGCAGAAACGGACATACCGAGCAGTACTTC
CDR3 protein: CASSRNGHTEQYF

J gene: TRBJ2-2
V gene: TRBV19
D gene: .
clone size: .
CDR3 DNA: TGTGCCAGTAGTATTTGGAGGGTACCCACCGGGGAGCTGTTTTTT
CDR3 protein: CASSIWRVPTGELFF

J gene: TRBJ2-1
V gene: TRBV7-9
D gene: TRBD2
clone size: few
CDR3 DNA: TGTGCCAGCAGCCCCCCTTCCGCGGGGGTATACAATGAGCAGTTCTTC
CDR3 protein: CASSPPSAGVYNEQFF

J gene: TRBJ2-5
V gene: TRBV24-1
D gene: .
clone size: few
CDR3 DNA: TGTGCCACCAGTGATCATCCGGGACTCAAGGGCGAGACCCAGTACTTC
CDR3 protein: CATSDHPGLKGETQYF

J gene: TRBJ2-4
V gene: TRBV12-3/TRBV12-4
D gene: .
clone size: few
CDR3 DNA: TGTGCCAGCAGTTTTACAGCAGGGTTGGCCAAAAACATTCAGTACTTC
CDR3 protein: CASSFTAGLAKNIQYF

J gene: TRBJ1-5
V gene: TRBV2
D gene: TRBD1
clone size: .
CDR3 DNA: TGTGCCAGCAGTGATAGGACAGGGGAACGCAATCAGCCCCAGCATTTT
CDR3 protein: CASSDRTGERNQPQHF

J gene: TRBJ1-2
V gene: TRBV7-9
D gene: .
clone size: .
CDR3 DNA: TGTGCCAGCAGCCTTACTGGGCGGACCATCTATGGCTACACCTTC
CDR3 protein: CASSLTGRTIYGYTF

J gene: TRBJ2-5
V gene: TRBV15
D gene: .
clone size: .
CDR3 DNA: TGTGCCACCAGTACCACAGGACAAGAGACCCAGTACTTC
CDR3 protein: CATSTTGQETQYF

J gene: TRBJ2-6
V gene: TRBV6-6
D gene: TRBD1
clone size: .
CDR3 DNA: TGTGCCAGCAGTCCCCCGGGACAGGGGAGTTCAGGGGCCAACGTCCTGACTTTC
CDR3 protein: CASSPPGQGSSGANVLTF

J gene: TRBJ1-1
V gene: TRBV20-1
D gene: .
clone size: few
CDR3 DNA: TGCAGTGCTAGAGATGGCGTTGAACAGTTTGCTTTCTTT
CDR3 protein: CSARDGVEQFAFF